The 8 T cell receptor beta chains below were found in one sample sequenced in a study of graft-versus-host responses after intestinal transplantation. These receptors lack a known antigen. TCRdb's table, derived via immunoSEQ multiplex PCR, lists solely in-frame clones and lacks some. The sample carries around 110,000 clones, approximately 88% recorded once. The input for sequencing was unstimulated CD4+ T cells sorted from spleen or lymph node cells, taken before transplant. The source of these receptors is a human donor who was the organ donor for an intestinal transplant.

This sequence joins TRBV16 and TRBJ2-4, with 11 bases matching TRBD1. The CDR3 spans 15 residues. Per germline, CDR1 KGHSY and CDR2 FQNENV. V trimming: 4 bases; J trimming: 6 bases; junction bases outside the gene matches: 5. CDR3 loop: CASSPPGQGGNIQYF. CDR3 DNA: TGTGCCAGCAGCCCTCCGGGACAGGGGGGAAACATTCAGTACTTC. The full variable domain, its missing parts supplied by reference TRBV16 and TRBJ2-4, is GEEVAQTPKHLVRGEGQKAKLYCAPIKGHSYVFWYQQVLKNEFKFLISFQNENVFDETGMPKERFSAKCLPNSPCSLEIQATKLEDSAVYFCASSPPGQGGNIQYFGAGTRLSVL.

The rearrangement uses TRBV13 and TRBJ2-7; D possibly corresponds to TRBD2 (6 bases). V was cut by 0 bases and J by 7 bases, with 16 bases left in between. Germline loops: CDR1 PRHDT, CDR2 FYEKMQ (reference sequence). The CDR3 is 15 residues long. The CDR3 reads CASSLGSGYGREQYF. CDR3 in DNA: TGTGCCAGCAGCTTAGGTTCAGGGTATGGGAGGGAGCAGTACTTC.

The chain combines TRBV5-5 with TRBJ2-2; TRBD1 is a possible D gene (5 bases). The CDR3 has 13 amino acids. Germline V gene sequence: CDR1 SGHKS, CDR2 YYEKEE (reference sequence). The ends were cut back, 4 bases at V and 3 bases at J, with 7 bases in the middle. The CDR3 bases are TGTGCCAGCAGCCTACAGGACACCGGGGAGCTGTTTTTT. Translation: CASSLQDTGELFF.

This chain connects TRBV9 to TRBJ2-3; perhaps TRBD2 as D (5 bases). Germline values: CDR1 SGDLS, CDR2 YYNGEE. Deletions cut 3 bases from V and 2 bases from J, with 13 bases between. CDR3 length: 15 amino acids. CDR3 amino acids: CASSDGLYYTDTQYF. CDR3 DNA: TGTGCCAGCAGCGACGGACTCTACTACACAGATACGCAGTATTTT.

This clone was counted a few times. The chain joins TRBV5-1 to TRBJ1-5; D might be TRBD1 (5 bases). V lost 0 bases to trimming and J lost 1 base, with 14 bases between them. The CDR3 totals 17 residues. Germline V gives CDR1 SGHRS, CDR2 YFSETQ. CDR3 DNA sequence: TGCGCCAGCAGCTTGGCCCACGGGGGGAAGAGCAATCAGCCCCAGCATTTT. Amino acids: CASSLAHGGKSNQPQHF.

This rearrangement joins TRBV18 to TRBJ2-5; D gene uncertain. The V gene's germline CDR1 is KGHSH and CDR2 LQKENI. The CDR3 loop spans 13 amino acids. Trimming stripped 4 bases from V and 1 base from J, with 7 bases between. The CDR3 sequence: CASSQGFQETQYF. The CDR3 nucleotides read TGTGCCAGCTCACAAGGGTTCCAAGAGACCCAGTACTTC.

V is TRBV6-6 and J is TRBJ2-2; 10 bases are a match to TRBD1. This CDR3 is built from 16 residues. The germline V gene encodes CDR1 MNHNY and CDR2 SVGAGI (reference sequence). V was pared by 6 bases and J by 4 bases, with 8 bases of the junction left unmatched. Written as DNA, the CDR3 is TGTGCCAGCAGCCCCGGGACAGGGGTTGTCACCGGGGAGCTGTTTTTT. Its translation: CASSPGTGVVTGELFF.

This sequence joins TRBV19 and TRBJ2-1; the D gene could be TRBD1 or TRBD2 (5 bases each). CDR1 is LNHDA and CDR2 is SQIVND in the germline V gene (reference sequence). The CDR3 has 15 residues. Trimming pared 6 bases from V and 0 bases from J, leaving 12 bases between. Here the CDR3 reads CASRPGTYSYNEQFF. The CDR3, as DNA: TGTGCCAGTAGACCCGGGACCTACTCCTACAATGAGCAGTTCTTC.